This TCR beta chain came from a study of cytomegalovirus exposure and HLA in healthy donors (dated by TCRdb to 2015 to 2018). For the study in its entirety: An earlier analysis of fewer than 750 of the donors reported over 250 Gb of sequence data and 117 million unique TCR beta sequences obtained from roughly 170 million T cells. The study used immunosequencing to profile the T cell repertoires of some 600 subjects and linked those repertoires to cytomegalovirus serostatus. Both class I and class II loci were covered by HLA typing, at four-digit resolution. To decide whether each TCR beta V gene segment behaved as functional or pseudogenic, an earlier analysis of several hundred of the donors relied on high-throughput TCR beta sequencing. Donor age, sex, ethnicity and CMV serostatus were compiled together with the repertoire data. The number of typed donors differed by locus: about 620-630 for A, B, C, DRB1 and DQB1; 500 to 550 for DQA1; around 580 for DPA1; and 450 to 480 for DPB1. Among 398 genotyped donors of the cohort, an average of approximately 230,000 unique TCR beta nucleotide sequences were sequenced per donor, about a sixth of them non-productive. To predict cytomegalovirus infection status, the study brought together high-throughput TCR immunosequencing, statistical association of individual TCRs with disease status, and machine learning. The study aimed to test whether signatures of past pathogen exposure could be identified by cataloging public T cell receptors. A later analysis re-analyzed previously published TCR beta repertoires from 600 to 850 donors and added high-resolution HLA genotyping to study TCR occurrence patterns. An early release covering just under 650 HLA-typed donors comprised about 320 gigabases of sequencing data and approximately 80 million unique TCR sequences. All discovery cohort repertoires had been generated using a single sequencing platform. Five DR-DQ haplotypes were handled as single units for association and clustering, since linkage in the cohort was strong. In addition to the first cohort of 650 to 750 subjects, a separate validation cohort of over 90 different subjects was used. In the later analysis, no new phenotypic data were used to find candidate immune exposures; instead, reliance was placed on TCR beta sequences and their occurrence across donors. Of the approximately 370 genotyped donors, 75% to 85% were placed in the genetic ancestry cluster associated with self-reported Caucasian donors. Genome-wide SNP genotypes for about 65% of the 666 donors were used in a later genetic analysis, which treated that subset as a discovery cohort. Study-wide conclusions, independent of this receptor: In both the original and validation cohorts, the classifier was reported to diagnose cytomegalovirus status with high specificity and sensitivity. Correlated functional status among segregating V segments might be attributable to linkage disequilibrium, but an unknown experimental factor could not be ruled out. In this cohort, only TCR beta chains were sequenced, and detectable features were limited by the absence of alpha or paired-chain data. A later analysis found that HLA-associated TCR beta chains were more clonally expanded and had lower generation probabilities than equally common non-associated chains. A later analysis associated approximately 17,000 TCR beta sequences with specific HLA alleles at a false discovery rate of 0.05. Some IMGT-functional V segments, including TRBV6-2 and TRBV6-3, could not be distinguished by the 87-base-pair reads and were therefore excluded. Compared with the 666-donor mean, donors in an Asian-associated ancestry cluster had fewer N-insertions in productive TCRs, according to a later genetic analysis. In vitro tests confirmed that a few of the cytomegalovirus-associated TCR beta chains recognize cytomegalovirus antigens. According to the authors, the approach could potentially be generalized to other disease states and immunological phenotypes. A later analysis reported that several top co-occurrence clusters appeared linked to parvovirus B19, influenza, CMV and Epstein-Barr virus. Broadly in line with IMGT annotations, most TCR beta V segments showed up in productive rearrangements about 90% or about 30% of the time in an earlier analysis of some 590 of the donors. The sequencing pipeline was judged likely to have produced a cluster of highly shared sequence variants as a technical artifact. A total of roughly 160 TCR beta chains were listed by the study as associated with cytomegalovirus. Because HLA typing was missing for some donors at each locus, association tests included only the typed subset. Because counts were too low, about 18 rarely observed V segments, including chromosome 9 orphons, were excluded from the earlier analysis of around 590 of the donors. Most TCR sequences were seen in very few donors, while some public TCRs were found in many individuals. A further reported finding was that TCR beta sequences accurately predicted the HLA-A and HLA-B alleles for most subjects in the first cohort. An association between a missense DCLRE1C variant and V-gene and J-gene trimming of TCR beta chains was found in a later genetic analysis and replicated in an independent cohort. According to a later analysis, TCR association rates differed among HLA loci, with DRB1 alleles showing the most associated TCRs and HLA-C alleles showing the fewest. According to a later analysis, most CMV-associated TCR beta chains appeared to be HLA-restricted, and the HLA associations seemed to be driven largely by CMV exposure. The only immune exposure information available for the cohort was CMV serostatus. When HLA alleles, especially DR and DQ, strongly co-occurred, attributing TCR associations to individual alleles was difficult. Presence/absence analyses assumed roughly uniform sequencing depth across donors, an assumption that may not hold.

The cohort comprised more than 550 healthy bone marrow donors. At the time of sampling, all cohort members were nominally healthy, though unrecorded immune exposures were likely present. The donor was CMV seropositive and was included in the group of 250 to 300 seropositive cohort members. A peripheral blood sample was collected from each donor, and TCR beta sequencing was performed on peripheral blood mononuclear cells. The Qiagen DNeasy Blood Extraction Kit was used to extract genomic DNA from the blood cell samples. This clone was observed a handful of times. Its cognate antigen has yet to be identified. No base quality values were provided; no much bigger clone lies one nucleotide off. The CDR3 starts with the cysteine, ends with the phenylalanine, and has 16 residues. CDR3 DNA only is kept here, 48 bases in frame from base 1. From the germline V gene, CDR1 is MDHEN and CDR2 is SYDVKM. The V end gives up 8 bases and the J end 1 base, leaving 10 bases in the junction not matched to a gene.

The library was produced with the immunoSEQ multiplex PCR assay. For the multiplex PCR, a mixture combining 60 forward primers for TCR Vbeta segments and 13 reverse primers for TCR Jbeta segments was used. The CDR3 region of rearranged TCR beta genes was amplified from genomic DNA by a multiplex PCR assay. The Illumina HiSeq System was used to sequence the amplified TCR beta libraries as 87-base-pair reads. Turning to the authors' computational methods: A later analysis tallied 75 million to 95 million unique TCR beta chains across the roughly 610 repertoires, and roughly 11 million of those chains were shared by two or more donors. A nearest-neighbor algorithm error-corrected the raw reads and collapsed the reads into unique sequences, merging closely related sequences to remove PCR and sequencing errors. CDR3 sequences were aligned to IMGT reference sequences to assign V, D and J gene segments. For a sequence to be retained, a match of at least six nucleotides was required to both a V gene segment and a J gene segment. Rearrangements were classified as productive when the CDR3 lacked stop codons and remained in frame with V and J, and all other rearrangements were classified as non-productive. CDR3 was defined by IMGT convention, running from the second conserved V-encoded cysteine to the conserved J-encoded phenylalanine. The earlier analysis of about 640 of the donors excluded any sequence lacking an unambiguous match to a single V gene segment. In an earlier analysis of approximately 590 of the donors, V segments were called functional above 56.7% productive rearrangements and were called segregating when the between-donor standard deviation exceeded 5%. To diagnose cytomegalovirus status from the catalog of TCR beta chain sequences, a statistical classification framework was built. V and J gene assignment, in a later analysis, came from comparing TCR nucleotide sequences with IMGT/GENE-DB human TR gene sequences. The TCRdist pipeline was used in a later analysis to assign CDR3 sequences and most-parsimonious VDJ recombination scenarios. In a later analysis, each TCR beta chain was defined by its CDR3 amino acid sequence together with its V-gene family, and reads without a unique V-gene family were excluded. A later analysis removed 592 highly shared, low-generation-probability nucleotide sequences to deal with suspected cross-contamination and a sequencing artifact. A later analysis calculated a clonal expansion index for each public chain from normalized within-repertoire ranks of inferred template counts. Generation probabilities in a later analysis came from a VDJ recombination model fitted to out-of-frame rearrangements, and those results were checked against IGoR. A later analysis scored TCR-TCR, TCR-HLA and TCR-CMV co-occurrence with hypergeometric tests, applying a repertoire-size bias correction to TCR pairs. A later analysis estimated false discovery rates by permuting HLA or CMV assignments 20 times. In a later analysis, co-occurring TCRs were grouped with DBSCAN, and TCRdist sequence similarity was added when clustering was performed within HLA-allele-positive subsets. For co-occurrence clustering, repertoires with fewer than 30,000 or more than 120,000 public chains were excluded, along with a handful of repertoires with anomalous nucleotide sharing. Entries here come from immuneACCESS through TCRdb and include only in-frame sequences with V and J called. Some clones fail to appear in such tables; in the studies checked, an unresolved V gene covers under half of the shortfall, and the cause of the remainder is unknown. V and J calls and clone size are copied from that table; D and trimming were computed from the DNA. The sample profile shows around 130,000 clones; roughly 9% of them were found once. Jointly, the top ten make up about 6% of the sample.

The receptor comes from a woman aged 40 to 50 in good health and CMV-seropositive. The chain is made from TRBV28 and TRBJ2-1, and 8 bases in between align with TRBD2. Input material: PBMCs. The CDR3 protein: CASSTRSGGSYNEQFF. The DNA sequence is given as TGTGCCAGCTCCACCAGGAGCGGGGGTTCCTACAATGAGCAGTTCTTC. The CDR3, completed at both ends by the reference TRBV28 and TRBJ2-1 genes, gives the full variable domain DVKVTQSSRYLVKRTGEKVFLECVQDMDHENMFWYRQDPGLGLRLIYFSYDVKMKEKGDIPEGYSVSREKKERFSLILESASTNQTSMYLCASSTRSGGSYNEQFFGPGTRLTVL.